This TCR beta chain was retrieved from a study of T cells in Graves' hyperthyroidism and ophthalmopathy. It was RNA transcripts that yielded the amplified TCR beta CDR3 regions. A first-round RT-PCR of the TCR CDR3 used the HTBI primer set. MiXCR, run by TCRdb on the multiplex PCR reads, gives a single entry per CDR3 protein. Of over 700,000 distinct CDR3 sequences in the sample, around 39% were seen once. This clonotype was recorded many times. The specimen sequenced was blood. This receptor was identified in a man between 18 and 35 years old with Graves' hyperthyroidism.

CDR3 sequence (DNA): TGTGCCAGCAGGCGGAACGGGAAGGGAAGCAATCAGCCCCAGCATTTT. It codes for CASRRNGKGSNQPQHF. The chain is built from TRBV7-8 and TRBJ1-5; D remains ambiguous. Trimming stripped 6 bases from V and 1 base from J, with 16 bases between. The CDR3 has 16 residues. Germline V lookup: CDR1 SGHVS, CDR2 FQNEAQ.